The 27 T cell receptor beta chains below all came from one sample that was sequenced in a study of shared clonotypes between healthy human individuals. Profiled with immunoSEQ multiplex PCR; TCRdb holds only in-frame clones, not every one. The sample lists about 1 million clones; about 76% were seen once. The sequenced sample was memory CD4+ T cells sorted from blood. Stated subset: CD45RA-negative fraction. The receptors come from a man between 18 and 29 years old in good health.

The V gene is TRBV5-6, the J gene TRBJ1-4; D is unresolved. Germline values: CDR1 SGHDT, CDR2 YYEEEE. The CDR3 extends over 14 amino acids. Trimming removed 4 bases from V and 3 bases from J, with 10 bases in between. The CDR3 region has the DNA TGTGCCAGCAGCCCCAGGATCTCTAATGAAAAACTGTTTTTT. The encoded protein is CASSPRISNEKLFF.

This chain joins TRBV5-1 and TRBJ2-1, with 10 nucleotides matching TRBD2. Per the germline V gene, CDR1 is SGHRS and CDR2 is YFSETQ. The CDR3 covers 15 residues. V dropped 0 bases and J dropped 5; count of bases not matched to a gene: 2. The DNA for the CDR3 is TGCGCCAGCAGCTTGGACACTAGCGGGAACAATGAGCAGTTCTTC. This encodes CASSLDTSGNNEQFF.

This clone was picked up a small number of times. The sample contains more than one DNA sequence encoding this CDR3. V usage is TRBV18 and J usage is TRBJ1-1; D unclear. CDR1 is KGHSH, CDR2 LQKENI, per germline. This CDR3 comprises 13 residues. V gave up 2 bases and J gave up 1 base, with 5 bases separating them. The CDR3 DNA reads TGTGCCAGCTCACCAACTGCGAACACTGAAGCTTTCTTT. Residues: CASSPTANTEAFF.

The chain recombines TRBV19 with TRBJ2-3, with no clear D. Per germline, CDR1 LNHDA and CDR2 SQIVND (reference sequence). The V gene lost 11 bases and the J gene lost 5 bases, with 17 bases spanning the gap. CDR3 length: 13 amino acids. The CDR3 loop reads CAPTGSIGDTQYF. In DNA form, the CDR3 reads TGTGCCCCGACCGGATCCATAGGAGATACGCAGTATTTT. Looking up the rest from reference TRBV19 and TRBJ2-3 gives the full variable domain: DGGITQSPKYLFRKEGQNVTLSCEQNLNHDAMYWYRQDPGQGLRLIYYSQIVNDFQKGDIAEGYSVSREKKESFPLTVTSAQKNPTAFYLCAPTGSIGDTQYFGPGTRLTVL.

This sequence joins TRBV5-1 and TRBJ2-2, with D uncertain. The germline V gene encodes CDR1 SGHRS and CDR2 YFSETQ. Trimming stripped 2 bases from V and 5 bases from J, with 10 bases between. The CDR3 runs 14 residues. As DNA, the CDR3 is TGCGCCAGCAGCTTACTCCGGGCGACCGGGGAGCTGTTTTTT. Protein sequence: CASSLLRATGELFF.

J is TRBJ2-7 and V is TRBV4-2, with 11 bases that match TRBD2. CDR1 is LGHNA and CDR2 is YNFKEQ in the germline V gene. V lost 0 bases and J lost 5; bases outside the gene matches: 9. The CDR3 length is 17 residues. CDR3: CASSQDKTLAGGNEQYF. In nucleotides, the CDR3 is TGTGCCAGCAGCCAAGATAAAACCCTAGCGGGAGGCAACGAGCAGTACTTC.

V usage is TRBV18 and J usage is TRBJ1-4; D is undetermined. V lost 6 bases to trimming and J lost 0 bases, with 17 bases between them. Germline loops: CDR1 KGHSH, CDR2 LQKENI. The CDR3 length is 17 residues. The CDR3 region is CASSPTVTAATNEKLFF. The CDR3 nucleotides read TGTGCCAGCTCCCCTACAGTTACCGCTGCAACTAATGAAAAACTGTTTTTT.

This clone was observed a few times. The CDR3 sequence is CASTASVGIRVNQPQHF. CDR3 DNA: TGTGCCAGTACGGCGTCTGTCGGGATCCGAGTCAATCAGCCCCAGCATTTT. The V and J genes are TRBV19 and TRBJ1-5; D gene uncertain. Trimming shortened V by 7 bases and J by 3 bases, and 22 bases separated the two germline ends. Germline CDR1 reads LNHDA; CDR2 reads SQIVND (reference sequence). This CDR3 region has 17 residues.

The rearrangement joins TRBV7-2 to TRBJ2-4; no clear D. The CDR3 is 16 residues long. Germline V gene data show CDR1 as SGHTA and CDR2 as FQGNSA. The germline V and J ends were trimmed by 0 bases and 6 bases, with 15 bases remaining between them. The CDR3 reads CASSLAGPQSPNIQYF. The CDR3 coding sequence is TGTGCCAGCAGCTTAGCAGGACCACAAAGCCCAAACATTCAGTACTTC.

J is TRBJ1-2 and V is TRBV5-1; 7 bases are a match to TRBD1. In germline, CDR1 is SGHRS, CDR2 YFSETQ. This CDR3 is built from 14 residues. The ends lost 0 bases at V and 4 bases at J; junction bases unmatched: 3. DNA of the CDR3: TGCGCCAGCAGCTTGGAGGGGGCGGTCTATGGCTACACCTTC. It translates to CASSLEGAVYGYTF.

The V call is TRBV6-5, the J call TRBJ2-7; a weak D match, TRBD1 (6 bases). Germline CDR1 is MNHEY and CDR2 is SVGAGI. The V end was cut by 6 bases, the J end by 5 bases, with 11 bases between. The CDR3 is 12 residues long. The chain's CDR3 is CASSPAGDEQYF. In nucleotides, the CDR3 is TGTGCCAGCAGCCCCGCAGGGGACGAGCAGTACTTC.

This clone was detected a few times. The rearrangement uses TRBV6-1 and TRBJ2-1; D is possibly TRBD1 (7 bases). The CDR3 runs to 16 residues. V lost 2 bases and J lost 5, with 16 bases in between. Germline V lookup: CDR1 MNHNS, CDR2 SASEGT. The CDR3 spells CASSEQGVGLNNEQFF. The CDR3 DNA sequence: TGTGCCAGCAGTGAACAGGGGGTGGGACTCAACAATGAGCAGTTCTTC.

The chain employs TRBV27 and TRBJ2-7, with 10 positions matching TRBD2. The CDR3 is 14 residues long. Trimming removed 5 bases from V and 4 bases from J; junction bases left unmatched: 5. The germline CDR1 and CDR2 sequences are MNHEY and SMNVEV (reference sequence). The CDR3 DNA reads as TGTGCCAGCAGTCGGACTAGCGGTCCATACGAGCAGTACTTC. Its protein is CASSRTSGPYEQYF.

About this clone itself: This sample also contains other DNA sequences that code for the same CDR3. The chain combines TRBV5-1 with TRBJ2-5, with no clear D. V lost 0 bases, J lost 1 base, and 7 bases lay in between. The germline V gene encodes CDR1 SGHRS and CDR2 YFSETQ. The CDR3 consists of 14 residues. The chain's CDR3 is CASSLGRPQETQYF. CDR3 DNA sequence: TGCGCCAGCAGCTTGGGTCGTCCCCAAGAGACCCAGTACTTC.

V is TRBV7-2 and J is TRBJ2-1; possibly TRBD2 for D (5 bases). The V and J ends lost 1 base and 3 bases respectively, with 13 bases between them. The CDR3 is made up of 16 amino acids. Looked up from germline, CDR1 is SGHTA and CDR2 is FQGNSA. CDR3 amino acids: CASSLDGPGIYNEQFF. As DNA, the CDR3 is TGTGCCAGCAGCTTAGATGGCCCGGGAATCTACAATGAGCAGTTCTTC. The variable domain in full, completed from reference TRBV7-2 and TRBJ2-1, reads GAGVSQSPSNKVTEKGKDVELRCDPISGHTALYWYRQSLGQGLEFLIYFQGNSAPDKSGLPSDRFSAERTGGSVSTLTIQRTQQEDSAVYLCASSLDGPGIYNEQFFGPGTRLTVL.

The chain uses TRBV27 and TRBJ1-6; unclear D gene. This CDR3 has 15 amino acids. Germline CDR1 reads MNHEY; CDR2 reads SMNVEV (reference sequence). V shed 4 bases and J shed 10 bases, with 17 bases lying between them. The CDR3 nucleotides are TGTGCCAGCAGTTCTGCACGCGTAAACTACTCACCCCTCCACTTT. This encodes CASSSARVNYSPLHF.

The chain recombines TRBV6-1 with TRBJ2-7; 7 nucleotides agree with TRBD1. V lost 4 bases to trimming and J lost 0 bases; unmatched junction nucleotides: 6. CDR1 MNHNS and CDR2 SASEGT come from the germline V gene. CDR3 length equals 15 residues. CDR3 coding DNA: TGTGCCAGCAGTGGGTGGGCAGGGGGCTCCTACGAGCAGTACTTC. Protein product: CASSGWAGGSYEQYF.

This clone was found a few times. The chain has TRBV11-1 and TRBJ2-1; 12 bases align to TRBD2. Unmatched junction bases numbered 9, after V lost 3 bases and J lost 0 bases. Per the germline V gene, CDR1 is SGHAT and CDR2 is FQDESV (reference sequence). The CDR3 is 19 residues long. The CDR3 here is CASSFVSGLAGYSYNEQFF. CDR3 DNA sequence: TGTGCCAGCAGCTTTGTTTCTGGACTAGCGGGGTACTCCTACAATGAGCAGTTCTTC.

This clone came up many times. An end of the junction does not agree with germline; a read error may underlie this. The same CDR3 can be traced to other DNA sequences in this sample. The chain recombines TRBV2 with TRBJ1-2, with D uncertain. Germline V gives CDR1 SNHLY, CDR2 FYNNEI. The CDR3 has 12 amino acids. CDR3 nucleotides: TGTGCCAGCAGCGAAGGGTTCTATGGCTACACCTTC. This encodes CASSEGFYGYTF.

J is TRBJ2-5 and V is TRBV7-6; a possible D gene is TRBD1 (6 bases). Between the trimmed V and J ends, which lost 5 bases and 5 bases, there was a span of 12 bases. From germline, CDR1 is SGHVS and CDR2 FNYEAQ. The CDR3 runs to 13 residues. CDR3 sequence (DNA): TGTGCCAGCAGCCCCATCCAGGGGGAGACCCAGTACTTC. Translating it yields CASSPIQGETQYF.

This clone was picked up many times. At one end the junction does not follow the germline gene, possibly because of a read error. J is TRBJ2-7 and V is TRBV7-7, with 8 bases that match TRBD2. The CDR3 spans 12 residues. Germline assignment: CDR1 SSHAT and CDR2 FNYEAQ (reference sequence). CDR3 region: CASSPGGDEQYF. CDR3 nucleotides: TGTGCTAGCAGCCCCGGGGGGGACGAGCAGTACTTC.

CDR3: CASGIGNTIYF. CDR3 coding DNA: TGTGCCAGTGGAATCGGCAACACCATATATTTT. The chain joins TRBV19 to TRBJ1-3; no definite D call. CDR3 length equals 11 residues. V was trimmed by 8 bases and J by 7 bases, leaving 9 bases between them. Germline values: CDR1 LNHDA, CDR2 SQIVND (reference sequence).

This chain joins TRBV5-5 and TRBJ2-7, with 15 bases fitting TRBD2. The CDR3 covers 17 residues. Germline trimming cut 3 bases from V and 2 bases from J; bases unmatched to any gene: 6. Germline-derived CDR1 and CDR2 are SGHKS and YYEKEE (reference sequence). Written as DNA, the CDR3 is TGTGCCAGCAGCTCCGGGACTAGCGGGGGGTCCACCTACGAGCAGTACTTC. Amino acids: CASSSGTSGGSTYEQYF.

The chain is built from TRBV7-2 and TRBJ1-2; TRBD1 might be the D (5 bases). Germline CDR1 reads SGHTA; CDR2 reads FQGNSA. Trimming stripped 1 base from V and 4 bases from J, with 19 bases between. The CDR3 totals 17 residues. The CDR3 DNA is TGTGCCAGCAGCTTAGTCATAAGTGAGGGGTCGGCCTATGGCTACACCTTC. Translation: CASSLVISEGSAYGYTF.

The V and J genes are TRBV5-1 and TRBJ2-7; D possibly corresponds to TRBD1 (5 bases). V was trimmed by 0 bases and J by 3 bases, leaving 19 bases between them. Germline CDR1 SGHRS, CDR2 YFSETQ. The CDR3 sequence is 17 residues long. The chain's CDR3 is CASSLAAQVNIHYEQYF. Written as DNA, the CDR3 is TGCGCCAGCAGCTTGGCCGCACAGGTCAACATCCACTACGAGCAGTACTTC.

The V and J genes are TRBV30 and TRBJ2-5, with TRBD1 identical over 9 bases. The J call may be incorrect, as the DNA end agrees better with TRBJ2-7. Per the germline V gene, CDR1 is GTSNPN and CDR2 is SVGIG (reference sequence). There are 12 residues in the CDR3. The CDR3 is CAWRGQGNEQYF. As DNA, the CDR3 is TGTGCCTGGAGGGGACAGGGAAACGAGCAGTACTTC.

The rearrangement uses TRBV7-8 and TRBJ2-1; D unresolved. Per the germline V gene, CDR1 is SGHVS and CDR2 is FQNEAQ. The ends were cut back, 5 bases at V and 2 bases at J, with 13 bases in the middle. This CDR3 contains 15 residues. In nucleotides, the CDR3 is TGTGCCAGCAGCCGGATGCAGTGGGCCTACAATGAGCAGTTCTTC. It yields the protein CASSRMQWAYNEQFF.